These 2 T cell receptor beta chains share one sample of origin, sequenced in a study of T cell changes during pregnancy in multiple sclerosis. The protocol was immunoSEQ multiplex PCR, while the TCRdb copy is restricted to in-frame clones and leaves out a portion. The sample holds approximately 110,000 clones, more than 85% seen once. Specimen: peripheral blood, collected in the third trimester of pregnancy. These receptors were obtained from a female donor with multiple sclerosis, enrolled in a pregnancy study.

The chain uses TRBV10-2 and TRBJ1-2; D is unclear. The CDR3 is 13 amino acids. Per the germline V gene, CDR1 is WSHSY and CDR2 is SAAADI. Trimming stripped 6 bases from V and 2 bases from J, with 10 bases between. The CDR3 loop reads CASSPTGNYGYTF. CDR3 nucleotide sequence: TGCGCCAGCAGCCCCACGGGGAACTATGGCTACACCTTC.

V gene TRBV27 combines with J gene TRBJ1-5; no firm D call. V shed 4 bases and J shed 3 bases, with 16 bases lying between them. The CDR3 is 16 amino acids. The V gene's germline CDR1 is MNHEY and CDR2 SMNVEV (reference sequence). CDR3 DNA: TGTGCCAGCAGTTCACACCCCTACAGTTACAATCAGCCCCAGCATTTT. As protein: CASSSHPYSYNQPQHF.